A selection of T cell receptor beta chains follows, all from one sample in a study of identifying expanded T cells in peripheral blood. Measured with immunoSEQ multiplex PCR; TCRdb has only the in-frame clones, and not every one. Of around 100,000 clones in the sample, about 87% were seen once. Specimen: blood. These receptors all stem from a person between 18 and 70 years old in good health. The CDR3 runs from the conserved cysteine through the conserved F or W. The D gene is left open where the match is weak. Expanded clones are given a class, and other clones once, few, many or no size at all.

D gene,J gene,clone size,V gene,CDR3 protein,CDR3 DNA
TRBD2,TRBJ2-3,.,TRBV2,CASRASGSTDTQYF,TGTGCCAGCAGGGCTAGCGGGAGCACAGATACGCAGTATTTT
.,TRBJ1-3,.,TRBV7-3,CASSLVWLSGNTIYF,TGTGCCAGCAGCCTAGTGTGGCTCTCTGGAAACACCATATATTTT
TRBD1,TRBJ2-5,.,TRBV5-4,CASSREGARQETQYF,TGTGCCAGCAGCCGTGAGGGGGCGAGGCAAGAGACCCAGTACTTC
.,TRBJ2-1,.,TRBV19,CASSIGVVRDYNEQFF,TGTGCCAGTAGTATAGGGGTGGTCAGAGATTACAATGAGCAGTTCTTC
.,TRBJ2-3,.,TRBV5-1,CASSLGQNTDTQYF,TGCGCCAGCAGCTTGGGGCAGAACACAGATACGCAGTATTTT
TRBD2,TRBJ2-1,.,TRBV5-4,CASSPGLAGIWNEQFF,TGTGCCAGCAGCCCGGGACTAGCGGGTATATGGAATGAGCAGTTCTTC
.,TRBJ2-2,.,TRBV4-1,CASSPAEGRTGELFF,TGCGCCAGCAGCCCCGCAGAGGGCCGGACCGGGGAGCTGTTTTTT
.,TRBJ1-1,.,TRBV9,CASSKAMNTEAFF,TGTGCCAGCAGTAAGGCCATGAACACTGAAGCTTTCTTT
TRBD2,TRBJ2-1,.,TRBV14,CASSQELTSGSTGTYNEQFF,TGTGCCAGCAGCCAAGAACTGACTAGCGGGAGTACGGGGACCTACAATGAGCAGTTCTTC
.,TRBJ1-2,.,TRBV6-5,CASSYDGQQGGYTF,TGTGCCAGCAGTTACGACGGACAGCAGGGTGGCTACACCTTC
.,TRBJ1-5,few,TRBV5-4,CASSLEGRQPQHF,TGTGCCAGCAGCTTGGAGGGGAGGCAGCCCCAGCATTTT
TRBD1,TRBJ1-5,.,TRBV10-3,CAISAGTEYQPQHF,TGTGCCATCAGTGCCGGGACAGAATATCAGCCCCAGCATTTT
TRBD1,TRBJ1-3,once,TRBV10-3,CAISEGQRSGNTIYF,TGTGCCATCAGCGAGGGACAGCGCTCTGGAAACACCATATATTTT
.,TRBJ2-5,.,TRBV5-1,CASSLVTDQETQYF,TGCGCCAGCAGCTTGGTTACAGACCAAGAGACCCAGTACTTC
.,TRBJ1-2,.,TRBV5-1,CASSLGTANYGYTF,TGCGCCAGCAGCTTGGGCACCGCTAACTATGGCTACACCTTC
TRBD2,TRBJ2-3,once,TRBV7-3,CASSISSGGLDTQYF,TGTGCCAGCAGCATTTCTAGCGGGGGGCTGGATACGCAGTATTTT
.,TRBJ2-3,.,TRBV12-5,CASGLNTDTQYF,TGTGCTAGTGGTTTAAACACAGATACGCAGTATTTT
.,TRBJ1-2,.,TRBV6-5,CASSPLVGGGYGYTF,TGTGCCAGCAGTCCACTCGTCGGGGGAGGGTATGGCTACACCTTC
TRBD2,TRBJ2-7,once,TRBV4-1,CASSQGASGVYEQYF,TGCGCCAGCAGCCAAGGGGCTAGCGGGGTCTACGAGCAGTACTTC
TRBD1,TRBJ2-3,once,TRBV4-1,CASSRGTGGITDTQYF,TGCGCCAGCAGCCGGGGGACAGGGGGGATCACAGATACGCAGTATTTT
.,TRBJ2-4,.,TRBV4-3,CASSQEVVGSKNIQYF,TGCGCCAGCAGCCAAGAGGTGGTGGGATCCAAAAACATTCAGTACTTC
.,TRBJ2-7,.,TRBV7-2,CASSPLSRTLSYHEQYF,TGTGCCAGCAGCCCTCTAAGCCGGACACTGTCCTACCACGAGCAGTACTTC
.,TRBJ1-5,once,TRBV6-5,CASSRVAGQPQHF,TGTGCCAGCAGCCGGGTTGCGGGTCAGCCCCAGCATTTT
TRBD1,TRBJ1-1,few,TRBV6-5,CASSAATGGTEAFF,TGTGCCAGCAGTGCCGCGACAGGGGGGACTGAAGCTTTCTTT
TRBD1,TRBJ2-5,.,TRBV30,CAWRGGQGLRKTQYF,TGTGCCTGGAGGGGGGGACAGGGTCTCAGGAAGACCCAGTACTTC
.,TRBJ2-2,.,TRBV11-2,CASSPFAWSRNTGELFF,TGTGCCAGCAGCCCCTTTGCCTGGTCCCGTAACACCGGGGAGCTGTTTTTT
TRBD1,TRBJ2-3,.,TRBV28,CASERQGAITDTQYF,TGTGCCAGCGAGAGACAGGGGGCGATAACAGATACGCAGTATTTT
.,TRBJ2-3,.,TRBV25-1,CASSGETLRTDTQYF,TGTGCCAGCAGTGGGGAGACCTTACGCACAGATACGCAGTATTTT
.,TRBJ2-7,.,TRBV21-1,CASSGGPGGADAYEQYF,TGTGCCAGCAGCGGAGGCCCCGGGGGGGCCGACGCCTACGAGCAGTACTTC
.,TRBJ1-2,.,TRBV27,CARGAPGQNYGYTF,TGTGCCAGAGGAGCGCCAGGACAGAACTATGGCTACACCTTC
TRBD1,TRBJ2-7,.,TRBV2,CASRPGQGVYEQYF,TGTGCCAGCAGGCCAGGACAGGGAGTCTACGAGCAGTACTTC
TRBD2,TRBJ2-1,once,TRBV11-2,CASSETSGGSSYNEQFF,TGTGCCAGCAGCGAAACCTCGGGCGGGAGCTCCTACAATGAGCAGTTCTTC
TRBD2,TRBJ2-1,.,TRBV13,CASQRGTSGSNEQFF,TGTGCCAGCCAGAGGGGGACTAGCGGGAGTAATGAGCAGTTCTTC
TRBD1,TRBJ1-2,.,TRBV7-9,CASSRRTWDRVDNYGYTF,TGTGCCAGCAGCCGCCGCACTTGGGACAGGGTGGACAACTATGGCTACACCTTC
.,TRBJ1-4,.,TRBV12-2,CASRLGRRKTFNEKLFF,TGTGCAAGTCGCTTAGGTCGTAGGAAGACCTTTAATGAAAAACTGTTTTTT
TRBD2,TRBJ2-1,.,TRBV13,CASSLEASGAKSSYNEQFF,TGTGCCAGCAGCTTAGAGGCTAGCGGGGCTAAAAGCTCCTACAATGAGCAGTTCTTC
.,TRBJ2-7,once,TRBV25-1,CASTKRDRYEQYF,TGTGCCAGCACCAAGAGGGACCGCTACGAGCAGTACTTC
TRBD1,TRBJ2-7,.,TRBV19,CASSPRQGSYEQYF,TGTGCCAGTAGTCCAAGACAGGGGTCCTACGAGCAGTACTTC
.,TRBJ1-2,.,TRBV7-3,CASSSLYYGYTF,TGTGCCAGCAGCTCACTATACTATGGCTACACCTTC
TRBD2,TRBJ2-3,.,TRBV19,CASRTSGRDTQYF,TGTGCCAGCCGGACTAGCGGGAGGGATACGCAGTATTTT
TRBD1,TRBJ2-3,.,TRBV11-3,CASSPSQGEITDTQYF,TGTGCCAGCAGCCCCTCACAGGGGGAAATCACAGATACGCAGTATTTT
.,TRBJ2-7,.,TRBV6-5,CASSYSGLPIYEQYF,TGTGCCAGCAGTTACTCGGGACTCCCCATTTACGAGCAGTACTTC